A selection of T cell receptor beta chains follows, all from one sample in a study of control samples from healthy donors and cancer patients. Assay: immunoSEQ multiplex PCR; the TCRdb copy retains only in-frame clones and omits some. Of under 110,000 clones in the sample, about 89% were seen once. Sequencing used blood. Receptor source: a young man in good health. CDR3s include the opening cysteine and the closing phenylalanine or tryptophan. A D gene is named only where the DNA matches it firmly. Not all rows give a size; the values are once, few, many and, for expanded clones, a class.

V: TRBV5-5; size: -; J: TRBJ2-7; D: -; CDR3: CASSLTQGFGHEQYF; DNA: TGTGCCAGCAGCCTCACCCAGGGGTTCGGACACGAGCAGTACTTC
V: TRBV7-2; size: once; J: TRBJ1-5; D: -; CDR3: CASSLGRNRQPQHF; DNA: TGTGCCAGCAGCTTAGGACGGAACAGGCAGCCCCAGCATTTT
V: TRBV7-9; size: -; J: TRBJ1-2; D: TRBD1; CDR3: CASSPWTGGANYGYTF; DNA: TGTGCCAGCAGCCCGTGGACAGGGGGCGCTAACTATGGCTACACCTTC
V: TRBV5-6; size: -; J: TRBJ1-2; D: TRBD1; CDR3: CASSLGQGAGYTF; DNA: TGTGCCAGCAGCTTGGGTCAGGGGGCTGGCTACACCTTC
V: TRBV2; size: few; J: TRBJ2-2; D: -; CDR3: CASSRTWAGELFF; DNA: TGTGCCAGCAGTCGGACTTGGGCCGGGGAGCTGTTTTTT
V: TRBV30; size: -; J: TRBJ1-2; D: TRBD1; CDR3: CAWSLTGGGWDGYTF; DNA: TGTGCCTGGAGTTTGACAGGGGGCGGATGGGATGGCTACACCTTC
V: TRBV18; size: few; J: TRBJ2-6; D: -; CDR3: CASSPPIRSGANVLTF; DNA: TGTGCCAGCTCACCACCGATACGCTCTGGGGCCAACGTCCTGACTTTC
V: TRBV6-5; size: -; J: TRBJ1-4; D: -; CDR3: CASSSPKRGEKLFF; DNA: TGTGCCAGCAGTTCCCCTAAAAGGGGGGAAAAACTGTTTTTT
V: TRBV29-1; size: -; J: TRBJ1-1; D: -; CDR3: CSVELDGNTEAFF; DNA: TGCAGCGTTGAACTCGACGGGAACACTGAAGCTTTCTTT
V: TRBV19; size: -; J: TRBJ1-1; D: -; CDR3: CASSMGRVANTEAFF; DNA: TGTGCCAGTAGTATGGGGAGGGTGGCGAACACTGAAGCTTTCTTT
V: TRBV5-4; size: -; J: TRBJ1-2; D: -; CDR3: CASGSGSYGYTF; DNA: TGTGCCAGCGGATCAGGGAGCTATGGCTACACCTTC
V: TRBV2; size: -; J: TRBJ1-1; D: -; CDR3: CASRGGRGTEAFF; DNA: TGTGCCAGCAGGGGGGGTCGAGGCACTGAAGCTTTCTTT
V: TRBV28; size: -; J: TRBJ1-3; D: TRBD1; CDR3: CASSSGQVISGNTIYF; DNA: TGTGCCAGCAGTTCTGGACAGGTGATCTCTGGAAACACCATATATTTT
V: TRBV18; size: -; J: TRBJ1-5; D: -; CDR3: CASSATDTNQPQHF; DNA: TGTGCCAGCTCAGCGACGGACACCAATCAGCCCCAGCATTTT
V: TRBV6-2/TRBV6-3; size: -; J: TRBJ2-7; D: TRBD2; CDR3: CASSYTPPGGYEQYF; DNA: TGTGCCAGCAGTTACACCCCTCCGGGAGGTTACGAGCAGTACTTC
V: TRBV25-1; size: -; J: TRBJ1-2; D: -; CDR3: CASSEYYGNYGYTF; DNA: TGTGCCAGCAGTGAATATTACGGGAACTATGGCTACACCTTC
V: TRBV3-1/TRBV3-2; size: -; J: TRBJ1-2; D: -; CDR3: CASSQRQSGFYGYTF; DNA: TGTGCCAGCAGCCAACGGCAGTCCGGATTCTATGGCTACACCTTC
V: TRBV6-2/TRBV6-3; size: few; J: TRBJ1-6; D: -; CDR3: CASSWTAASRNSPLHF; DNA: TGTGCCAGCAGTTGGACAGCCGCCTCGAGAAATTCACCCCTCCACTTT
V: TRBV6-2/TRBV6-3; size: -; J: TRBJ1-2; D: TRBD1; CDR3: CASSPDGTGNGYTF; DNA: TGTGCCAGCAGCCCCGATGGGACAGGGAATGGCTACACCTTC
V: TRBV9; size: -; J: TRBJ2-2; D: -; CDR3: CASSVEGEGPGELFF; DNA: TGTGCCAGCAGCGTAGAGGGAGAGGGGCCCGGGGAGCTGTTTTTT
V: TRBV6-6; size: -; J: TRBJ1-6; D: TRBD1; CDR3: CASSLQGTREHSPLHF; DNA: TGTGCCAGCAGCTTACAGGGGACGCGCGAACATTCACCCCTCCACTTT
V: TRBV7-9; size: -; J: TRBJ2-1; D: TRBD2; CDR3: CASSLVGRGAHNEQFF; DNA: TGTGCCAGCAGCTTAGTGGGGCGGGGGGCCCACAATGAGCAGTTCTTC
V: TRBV7-9; size: -; J: TRBJ2-5; D: TRBD1; CDR3: CASSLVNRGPETQYF; DNA: TGTGCCAGCAGCTTAGTTAACAGGGGGCCAGAGACCCAGTACTTC
V: TRBV9; size: -; J: TRBJ2-3; D: -; CDR3: CASSVGLGGGGGDTQYF; DNA: TGTGCCAGCAGCGTAGGCCTCGGAGGGGGGGGCGGAGATACGCAGTATTTT
V: TRBV18; size: many; J: TRBJ2-7; D: -; CDR3: CASSPGSGRTYEQYF; DNA: TGTGCCAGCTCACCAGGAAGCGGGCGAACCTACGAGCAGTACTTC
V: TRBV4-1; size: -; J: TRBJ2-2; D: TRBD2; CDR3: CASSRRLLAGESADTGELFF; DNA: TGCGCCAGCAGCCGCCGATTACTAGCGGGAGAGTCGGCTGACACCGGGGAGCTGTTTTTT
V: TRBV12-5; size: -; J: TRBJ1-5; D: -; CDR3: CASKGSGTVNQPQHF; DNA: TGTGCTAGTAAAGGGTCCGGGACGGTAAATCAGCCCCAGCATTTT
V: TRBV27; size: once; J: TRBJ2-5; D: TRBD2; CDR3: CASSRTSGRETQYF; DNA: TGTGCCAGCAGCCGGACTAGCGGGCGAGAGACCCAGTACTTC
V: TRBV5-1; size: -; J: TRBJ2-1; D: TRBD2; CDR3: CASSPGLAGGLVEQFF; DNA: TGCGCCAGCAGCCCGGGACTAGCGGGAGGATTAGTAGAGCAGTTCTTC
V: TRBV12-3/TRBV12-4; size: -; J: TRBJ2-7; D: TRBD2; CDR3: CASSSLAGGEQYF; DNA: TGTGCCAGCAGTTCCCTAGCGGGAGGCGAGCAGTACTTC
V: TRBV5-6; size: -; J: TRBJ1-1; D: -; CDR3: CASSLGGPYATTEAFF; DNA: TGTGCCAGCAGCTTGGGGGGTCCCTATGCTACCACTGAAGCTTTCTTT
V: TRBV28; size: -; J: TRBJ1-3; D: TRBD1; CDR3: CASSLYGTARSGNTIYF; DNA: TGTGCCAGCAGTTTATACGGGACAGCTCGCTCTGGAAACACCATATATTTT
V: TRBV6-1; size: -; J: TRBJ1-5; D: -; CDR3: CASSEGQGYNSNQPQHF; DNA: TGTGCCAGCAGTGAAGGCCAGGGATACAATAGCAATCAGCCCCAGCATTTT
V: TRBV7-8; size: -; J: TRBJ2-1; D: TRBD2; CDR3: CASSLGGSGELYNEQFF; DNA: TGTGCCAGCAGCTTAGGAGGTAGCGGGGAGTTATACAATGAGCAGTTCTTC
V: TRBV19; size: -; J: TRBJ1-5; D: -; CDR3: CASKYGLGKPQHF; DNA: TGTGCCAGTAAATACGGGTTGGGGAAGCCCCAGCATTTT
V: TRBV18; size: -; J: TRBJ2-1; D: -; CDR3: CASSPGTRGQGYNEQFF; DNA: TGTGCCAGCTCACCCGGGACTAGGGGGCAGGGCTACAATGAGCAGTTCTTC
V: TRBV19; size: -; J: TRBJ1-1; D: TRBD1; CDR3: CASSTRDRGLNTEAFF; DNA: TGTGCCAGTAGTACCCGGGACAGGGGGTTGAACACTGAAGCTTTCTTT
V: TRBV27; size: -; J: TRBJ2-4; D: TRBD1; CDR3: CASIGTGTGGNIQYF; DNA: TGTGCCAGCATAGGGACCGGGACAGGGGGAAACATTCAGTACTTC
V: TRBV6-5; size: -; J: TRBJ2-3; D: -; CDR3: CASSYNRYGFRDTQYF; DNA: TGTGCCAGCAGTTATAACAGATACGGGTTTCGGGATACGCAGTATTTT
V: TRBV4-3; size: once; J: TRBJ1-6; D: -; CDR3: CASSLARQKIEDSPLHF; DNA: TGCGCCAGCAGCCTGGCCCGACAGAAAATAGAAGATTCACCCCTCCACTTT
V: TRBV4-3; size: -; J: TRBJ2-2; D: TRBD2; CDR3: CASSREGGTGELFF; DNA: TGCGCCAGCAGCCGGGAGGGCGGCACCGGGGAGCTGTTTTTT
V: TRBV5-1; size: -; J: TRBJ1-3; D: -; CDR3: CASSPDGTSGNTIYF; DNA: TGCGCCAGCAGCCCAGACGGCACCTCTGGAAACACCATATATTTT